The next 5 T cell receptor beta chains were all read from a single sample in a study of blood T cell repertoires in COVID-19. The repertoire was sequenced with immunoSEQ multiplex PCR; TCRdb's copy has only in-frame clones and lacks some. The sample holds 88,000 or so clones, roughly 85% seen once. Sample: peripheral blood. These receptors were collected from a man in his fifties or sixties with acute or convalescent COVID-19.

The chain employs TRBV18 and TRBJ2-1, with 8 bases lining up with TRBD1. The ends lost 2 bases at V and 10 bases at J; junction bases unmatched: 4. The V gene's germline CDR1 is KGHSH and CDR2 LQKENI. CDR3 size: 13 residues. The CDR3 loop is CASSPSTGEEQFF. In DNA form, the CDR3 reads TGTGCCAGCTCACCATCGACAGGGGAAGAGCAGTTCTTC.

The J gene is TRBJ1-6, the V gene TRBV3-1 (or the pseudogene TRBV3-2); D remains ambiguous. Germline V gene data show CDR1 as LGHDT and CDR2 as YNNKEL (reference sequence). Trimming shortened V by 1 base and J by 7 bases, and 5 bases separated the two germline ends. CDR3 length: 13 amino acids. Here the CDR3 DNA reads TGTGCCAGCAGCCAAGCCGGGAATTCACCCCTCCACTTT. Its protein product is CASSQAGNSPLHF.

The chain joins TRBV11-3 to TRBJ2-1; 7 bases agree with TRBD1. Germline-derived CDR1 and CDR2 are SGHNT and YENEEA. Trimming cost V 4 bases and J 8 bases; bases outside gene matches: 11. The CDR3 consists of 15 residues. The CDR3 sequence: CASSSPGGMGHEQFF. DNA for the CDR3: TGTGCCAGCAGCTCGCCAGGGGGAATGGGGCATGAGCAGTTCTTC.

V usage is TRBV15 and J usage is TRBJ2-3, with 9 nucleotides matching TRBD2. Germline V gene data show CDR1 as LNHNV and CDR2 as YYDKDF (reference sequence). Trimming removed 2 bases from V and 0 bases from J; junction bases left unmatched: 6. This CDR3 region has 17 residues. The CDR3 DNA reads TGTGCCACCAGCAGATTTAGGACTAGCGCAAGCACAGATACGCAGTATTTT. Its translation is CATSRFRTSASTDTQYF.

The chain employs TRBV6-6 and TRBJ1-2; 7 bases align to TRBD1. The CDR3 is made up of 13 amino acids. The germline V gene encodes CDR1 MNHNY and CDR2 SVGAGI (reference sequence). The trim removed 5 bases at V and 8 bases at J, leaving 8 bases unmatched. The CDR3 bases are TGTGCCAGCAGTCGCGACAGGGCGGGGGGCTACACCTTC. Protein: CASSRDRAGGYTF.